Sequencing of this TCR beta chain was carried out in a study of T cells after yellow fever vaccination. This clonotype showed up many times. TCRdb reprocessed the 5' RACE reads via MiXCR and lists one record per CDR3 protein. The sample records more than 25,000 distinct CDR3 sequences, 5% to 7% being singletons. The specimen was PBMCs, either bulk or a sorted T-cell subset (CD4+, CD8+, memory, or dextramer-sorted; not recorded which), collected 15 days after the yellow fever booster vaccination. This receptor was taken from a man aged 30-40 years who received the YFV17D yellow fever vaccine.

In DNA form, the CDR3 reads TGCGCCAGCAAGATTGGCGGCCCCCACAATGAGCAGTTCTTC. Its protein is CASKIGGPHNEQFF. The V call is TRBV5-1, the J call TRBJ2-1; D is uncertain. The CDR3 has 14 residues. Germline assignment: CDR1 SGHRS and CDR2 YFSETQ. The V end lost 6 bases, the J end lost 5 bases, and 15 bases lay between the germline ends.